One and the same sample provided the 15 T cell receptor beta chains below, sequenced in a study of T cell repertoires in ileal Crohn's disease. Libraries were prepared by immunoSEQ multiplex PCR; TCRdb keeps only in-frame clonotypes and omits some of them. The sample shows 4,000 to 4,500 clones, about 70% of them seen only once. Sequencing used ileal tissue. These receptors were obtained from an adult with Crohn's disease.

This clone was detected a few times. The CDR3 loop reads CASSPSGTQGRIGGYTF. For the CDR3, the DNA is TGTGCCAGCAGCCCATCTGGTACCCAGGGGCGGATTGGAGGCTACACCTTC. The V gene is TRBV14, the J gene TRBJ1-2, with TRBD1 as a possible D gene (6 bases). Trimming removed 4 bases at V and 8 bases at J, with 26 bases between. Germline-derived CDR1 and CDR2 are SGHDN and FVKESK. The CDR3 runs 17 residues.

This clone was picked up a small number of times. This sequence joins TRBV28 and TRBJ1-1; the D is unclear. Trimming shortened V by 7 bases and J by 3 bases, and 15 bases separated the two germline ends. This CDR3 is built from 14 residues. Per germline, CDR1 MDHEN and CDR2 SYDVKM. Written as DNA, the CDR3 is TGTGCCAGCAACGCACACCGAGGGTACACTGAAGCTTTCTTT. This sequence encodes CASNAHRGYTEAFF.

The J gene is TRBJ1-6, the V gene TRBV18; 8 bases match TRBD1. There are 14 residues in the CDR3. Germline values: CDR1 KGHSH, CDR2 LQKENI. Trimming took 8 bases from V and 7 from J; bases not matched to a gene: 7. CDR3 in amino acids: CASADRVANSPLHF. CDR3 sequence (DNA): TGTGCCAGCGCGGACAGGGTGGCGAATTCACCCCTCCACTTT.

This clone was detected only once. The chain is built from TRBV5-1 and TRBJ1-1; no clear D. The CDR3 length is 14 residues. V was trimmed by 3 bases and J by 3 bases, leaving 12 bases between them. Looked up from germline, CDR1 is SGHRS and CDR2 is YFSETQ. Here the CDR3 reads CASSSGVGHTEAFF. CDR3 nucleotide sequence: TGCGCCAGCAGCTCCGGGGTCGGACACACTGAAGCTTTCTTT.

The rearrangement uses TRBV28 and TRBJ2-7; 9 bases map to TRBD1. Germline trimming cut 5 bases from V and 1 base from J; bases unmatched to any gene: 12. This CDR3 is built from 17 residues. The germline gives CDR1 MDHEN, CDR2 SYDVKM. The CDR3 DNA reads as TGTGCCAGCAGTCAAATTCGTCCGGGACAGGGTTCCTACGAGCAGTACTTC. Translated, it gives CASSQIRPGQGSYEQYF.

In this sample, this clone turned up a few times. J is TRBJ1-2 and V is TRBV29-1, with 9 nucleotides matching TRBD1. After removal of 5 bases from V and 4 bases from J, the junction contained 11 bases not matched to a gene. The length of the CDR3 is 15 residues. Germline CDR1 reads SQVTM; CDR2 reads ANQGSEA. CDR3 in amino acids: CSVLAGSDRGYGYTF. The CDR3 nucleotides read TGCAGCGTTTTAGCGGGATCGGACAGGGGCTATGGCTACACCTTC.

The rearrangement links TRBV6-1 to TRBJ1-1; 7 positions agree with TRBD1. Germline V gene data show CDR1 as MNHNS and CDR2 as SASEGT. V lost 4 bases to trimming and J lost 3 bases; unmatched junction nucleotides: 2. This CDR3 contains 13 residues. CDR3 amino acids: CASSGGQYTEAFF. The CDR3 DNA reads as TGTGCCAGCAGTGGGGGACAGTACACTGAAGCTTTCTTT.

This chain joins TRBV6-1 and TRBJ2-7, with no clear D. Germline CDR1 reads MNHNS; CDR2 reads SASEGT. V gave up 3 bases and J gave up 8 bases, with 5 bases separating them. The CDR3 totals 10 residues. For the CDR3, the DNA is TGTGCCAGCAGTGACGAGAAGCAGTACTTC. Residues: CASSDEKQYF.

This chain connects TRBV9 to TRBJ2-7; tentative D call: TRBD2 (6 bases). Germline V lookup: CDR1 SGDLS, CDR2 YYNGEE. V lost 4 bases and J lost 0, with 14 bases in between. The CDR3 runs 15 residues. CDR3 sequence (DNA): TGTGCCAGCAGCTTGGGGGGTGTCCTCTCCTACGAGCAGTACTTC. Residues: CASSLGGVLSYEQYF. The variable domain in full, with the rest retrieved from reference TRBV9 and TRBJ2-7, is DSGVTQTPKHLITATGQRVTLRCSPRSGDLSVYWYQQSLDQGLQFLIQYYNGEERAKGNILERFSAQQFPDLHSELNLSSLELGDSALYFCASSLGGVLSYEQYFGPGTRLTVT.

The chain links TRBV6-1 to TRBJ1-5; D possibly corresponds to TRBD1 (5 bases). Between the trimmed V and J ends, which lost 4 bases and 6 bases, there was a span of 10 bases. Germline-derived CDR1 and CDR2 are MNHNS and SASEGT. The CDR3 length is 13 residues. Here the CDR3 reads CASSVGQPQPQHF. Here the CDR3 DNA reads TGTGCCAGCAGTGTGGGGCAGCCTCAGCCCCAGCATTTT.

V and J are TRBV30 and TRBJ2-7; D possibly corresponds to TRBD1 (5 bases). This CDR3 has 14 amino acids. V shed 2 bases and J shed 5 bases, with 16 bases lying between them. The germline V gene has CDR1 GTSNPN and CDR2 SVGIG (reference sequence). The CDR3, as DNA: TGTGCCTGGAGTACCTCAGGGATCCGCGACGAGCAGTACTTC. Protein sequence: CAWSTSGIRDEQYF.

The chain links TRBV7-3 to TRBJ2-3; 9 bases agree with TRBD2. The CDR3 length is 16 residues. V shed 5 bases, J shed 1 base, and the junction held 7 bases outside the gene matches. CDR1 and CDR2 (germline): SGHTA, FQGTGA. CDR3 protein: CASSPGGGGGTDTQYF. The CDR3 DNA is TGTGCCAGCAGCCCGGGGGGCGGGGGGGGCACAGATACGCAGTATTTT.

The chain employs TRBV5-4 and TRBJ2-7; TRBD1 agrees at 9 bases. Trimming removed 5 bases from V and 4 bases from J; junction bases left unmatched: 10. The CDR3 totals 15 residues. Germline CDR1 SGHNT, CDR2 YYREEE (reference sequence). The CDR3 nucleotides are TGTGCCAGCAGGGCCGGGACAGGGTGGGGTTACGAGCAGTACTTC. Encoded protein: CASRAGTGWGYEQYF.

The chain couples TRBV4-3 to TRBJ1-3; no reliable D call. The CDR3 spans 19 residues. In germline, CDR1 is LGHNA, CDR2 YSLEER. Trimming took 1 base from V and 1 from J, leaving 20 bases between them. CDR3 sequence: CASSQGSRPPAESGNTIYF. CDR3 nucleotide sequence: TGCGCCAGCAGCCAAGGTTCTCGTCCCCCCGCGGAGTCTGGAAACACCATATATTTT.

This chain connects TRBV4-2 to TRBJ2-1, with TRBD2 matching over 10 bases. The germline gives CDR1 LGHNA, CDR2 YNFKEQ. The CDR3 consists of 15 residues. Losses at the gene ends were 1 base for V and 10 bases for J; bases not matched to a gene: 7. CDR3 in amino acids: CASSQASGGAREQFF. In DNA, the CDR3 is TGTGCCAGCAGCCAAGCCAGCGGGGGGGCCAGGGAGCAGTTCTTC.